The sequence of this T cell receptor (beta chain) was determined in a study of T cells in localized non-small cell lung cancer. About this clone: Antigen specificity is unknown.

The study's findings and limits: A denser population of T cells in blood accompanied longer overall survival. Because sequencing included only one region (of the tumor), heterogeneity remains possible.

Repertoires were generated with immunoSEQ multiplex PCR, while TCRdb's copy carries only in-frame clones and drops some. The data hold roughly 40,000 clones, with roughly 84% observed a single time. Germline V gene sequence: CDR1 MGHRA, CDR2 YSYEKL. CDR3 length: 16 amino acids. The V and J ends lost 0 bases and 6 bases respectively, with 17 bases between them. This TCR was sampled from a man between 40 and 70 years old with stage II lung adenocarcinoma. Sample: PBMCs, taken before any cancer treatment. This rearrangement joins TRBV4-1 to TRBJ1-2, with no clear D. DNA for the CDR3: TGCGCCAGCAGCCAAGAGGGTGGGGAACGCGCTGATGGCTACACCTTC. This translates into CASSQEGGERADGYTF.